A single sample gave rise to the 14 T cell receptor beta chains below, sequenced in a study of post-analysis software for immune sequencing data (dated by TCRdb to between 2014 and 2017). Their target antigens are unknown. Preparation of the library involved PCR. This sample was sequenced with an Illumina HiSeq 2500. To reduce PCR and sequencing biases, unique molecular identifiers were incorporated into the TCR beta cDNA libraries. TCRdb reanalyzed the raw reads on its own, using fastp at Q25 for trimming and MiXCR for clone calling, and kept in-frame beta chains. Merged by CDR3 protein, the rows form single entries marked with the most common genes and DNA. This sample has some 690,000 distinct CDR3 sequences in its table, and roughly 29% of those were observed once. Approximately 0.6% of the sample rests with the top ten. Broader findings and caveats from the paper: Significantly higher frequencies in patients than in controls were found for about five TRBV segments, including TRBV5-6, TRBV5-1 and TRBV20-1.

Source material: blood. The receptors stem from a girl between 5 and 17 years old with multiple sclerosis.

V and J are TRBV27 and TRBJ1-1, with D perhaps matching TRBD1 (5 bases). CDR1 MNHEY and CDR2 SMNVEV come from the germline V gene (reference sequence). The CDR3 has 16 residues. V lost 8 bases and J 5 bases, leaving 24 bases between the germline ends. The CDR3 protein is CASSTGTHGAGTEAFF. The CDR3 nucleotides read TGTGCCAGCTCCACCGGGACTCATGGGGCGGGGACTGAAGCTTTCTTT.

This clonotype has more than one count but fewer than ten. One end of the junction does not line up with germline, which may come from a read error. The genes are TRBV28 and TRBJ1-2, with a possible D match to TRBD1 (6 bases). CDR1 MDHEN and CDR2 SYDVKM come from the germline V gene. There are 17 residues in the CDR3. In DNA form, the CDR3 reads TGTGCCGGCAGTTTCCGCCAGCGGTGGACGGGGGCCTATGGCTACACCTTC. Its translation is CAGSFRQRWTGAYGYTF.

With respect to this clonotype: This may be a read error: a much more frequent sequence differs by one nucleotide. The rearrangement links TRBV7-2 to TRBJ2-4; D perhaps matches TRBD2 (6 bases). This CDR3 region has 11 residues. The germline gives CDR1 SGHTA, CDR2 FQGNSA. The CDR3 here is CVSSYLAEQYF. For the CDR3, the DNA is TGTGTCAGCAGCTACTTAGCGGAGCAGTACTTC.

The sample holds many counts of this clonotype. The V gene is TRBV2, the J gene TRBJ1-2; possible D gene TRBD1, 6 bases. The CDR3 runs 11 residues. V gave up 6 bases and J gave up 4 bases, with 6 bases separating them. Germline V gene sequence: CDR1 SNHLY, CDR2 FYNNEI. CDR3 DNA: TGTGCCAGCAGGGACAGCTATGGCTACACCTTC. Translation: CASRDSYGYTF.

J is TRBJ2-3 and V is TRBV20-1; D is undetermined. V lost 5 bases and J lost 0, with 15 bases in between. Germline V gene data show CDR1 as DFQATT and CDR2 as SNEGSKA (reference sequence). This CDR3 spans 15 amino acids. CDR3 sequence reads: CSAPRLQSSTDTQYF. As DNA, the CDR3 is TGCAGTGCTCCCCGACTCCAGTCTAGCACAGATACGCAGTATTTT.

This clonotype has only one observation. A much larger clone differs from this one at a single base, so this may be a read error. The chain is built from TRBV29-1 and TRBJ1-2; D not resolved. The CDR3 is 10 residues long. The germline gives CDR1 SQVTM, CDR2 ANQGSEA. The V gene lost 6 bases and the J gene lost 8 bases, with 10 bases spanning the gap. CDR3 sequence (DNA): TGCAGCGTCCATTTGGGAGGCTACACCTTC. Protein sequence: CSVHLGGYTF.

The gene calls are TRBV24-1 and TRBJ1-2; no definite D call. CDR1 and CDR2 from the germline V gene are KGHDR and SFDVKD. V was clipped by 0 bases and J by 6 bases, with 1 base between them. The length of the CDR3 is 11 residues. CDR3 coding DNA: TGTGCCACCAGTGATTTGAATGGCTACACCTTC. The encoded protein is CATSDLNGYTF.

There are a few counts of this clonotype. V and J are TRBV29-1 and TRBJ2-7, with 7 bases identical to TRBD2. CDR1 and CDR2 (germline): SQVTM, ANQGSEA. The CDR3 is 15 amino acids. V lost 1 base, J lost 4 bases, and 10 bases stayed unmatched. The DNA of the CDR3 is TGCAGCGTTGAAGCCTCGAGGCGGGGGAAATACGAGCAGTACTTC. This codes for CSVEASRRGKYEQYF.

V is TRBV7-2 and J is TRBJ1-1; no firm D call. Trimming removed 5 bases at V and 8 bases at J, with 18 bases between. The CDR3 is 14 residues long. Germline CDR1 and CDR2: SGHTA and FQGNSA. The CDR3 sequence: CASSLDPVGLEAFF. Here the CDR3 DNA reads TGTGCCAGCAGCCTCGACCCGGTTGGGTTGGAAGCTTTCTTT.

This clonotype has more than one count but fewer than ten. Compared with germline, one end of the junction differs, possibly owing to a read error. V usage is TRBV29-1 and J usage is TRBJ2-6; a possible D gene is TRBD1 (5 bases). The CDR3 has 14 residues. Per the germline V gene, CDR1 is SQVTM and CDR2 is ANQGSEA. The chain's CDR3 is CSVRVSSGASVLTF. DNA of the CDR3: TGCAGCGTTCGTGTCAGCTCTGGGGCCAGCGTCCTGACTTTC.

This clonotype was recorded a few times. This sequence joins TRBV7-9 and TRBJ2-1; D might be TRBD1 or TRBD2, each matching 5 bases. Germline loops: CDR1 SEHNR, CDR2 FQNEAQ (reference sequence). V was cut by 5 bases and J by 11 bases, with 16 bases left in between. The CDR3 is made up of 13 amino acids. The DNA of the CDR3 is TGTGCCAGCAGCGCACCCATATCGGGACAGCAGTTCTTC. Translation gives CASSAPISGQQFF.

This clonotype was seen more than once but under ten times. The genes are TRBV7-2 and TRBJ1-5, with D tentatively TRBD1 (5 bases). Germline loops: CDR1 SGHTA, CDR2 FQGNSA. Trimming stripped 4 bases from V and 3 bases from J, with 13 bases between. CDR3 length equals 15 residues. CDR3 in amino acids: CASSWTLNTNQPQHF. The CDR3 DNA follows: TGTGCCAGCAGCTGGACACTAAATACCAATCAGCCCCAGCATTTT.

Worth noting for this clonotype: This is likely a read error, given that the CDR3 carries no conserved phenylalanine or tryptophan at its end. V usage is TRBV20-1 and J usage is TRBJ2-5, with a tentative D call TRBD2 (5 bases). Gene TRBJ2-7 matches the end of the DNA better, so the J call may be wrong. The CDR3 length is 14 residues. Germline CDR1 DFQATT, CDR2 SNEGSKA (reference sequence). The CDR3 here is CSARGVHLRDEQYC. The CDR3 coding sequence is TGCAGTGCTAGAGGGGTCCATTTGCGGGACGAGCAGTACTGC.

This clonotype appeared a few times. J is TRBJ2-2 and V is TRBV29-1, with D perhaps matching TRBD2 (5 bases). Per the germline V gene, CDR1 is SQVTM and CDR2 is ANQGSEA. The CDR3 sequence is 12 residues long. V was clipped by 6 bases and J by 5 bases, with 10 bases between them. For the CDR3, the DNA is TGCAGCGTGGGTCCGGGGACCGGGGAGCTGTTTTTT. This sequence encodes CSVGPGTGELFF.